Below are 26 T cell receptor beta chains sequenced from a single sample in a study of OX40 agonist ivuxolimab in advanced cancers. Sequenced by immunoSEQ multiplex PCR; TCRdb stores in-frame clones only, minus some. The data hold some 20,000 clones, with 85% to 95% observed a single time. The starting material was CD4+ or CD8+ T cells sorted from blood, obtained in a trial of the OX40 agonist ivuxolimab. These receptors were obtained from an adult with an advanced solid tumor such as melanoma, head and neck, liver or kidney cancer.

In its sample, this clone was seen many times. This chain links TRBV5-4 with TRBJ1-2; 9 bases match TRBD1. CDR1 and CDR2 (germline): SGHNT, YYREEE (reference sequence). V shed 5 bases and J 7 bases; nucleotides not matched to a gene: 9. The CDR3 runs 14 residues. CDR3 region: CASRSGTGPPGYTF. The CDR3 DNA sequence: TGTGCCAGCAGGTCAGGGACAGGGCCCCCTGGCTACACCTTC.

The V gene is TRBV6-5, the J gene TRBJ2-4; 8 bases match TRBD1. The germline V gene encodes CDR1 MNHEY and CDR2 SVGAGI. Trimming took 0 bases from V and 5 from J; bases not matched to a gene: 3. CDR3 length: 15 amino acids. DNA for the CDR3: TGTGCCAGCAGTTACTCACAGGGGGTGGAAAACATTCAGTACTTC. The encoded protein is CASSYSQGVENIQYF.

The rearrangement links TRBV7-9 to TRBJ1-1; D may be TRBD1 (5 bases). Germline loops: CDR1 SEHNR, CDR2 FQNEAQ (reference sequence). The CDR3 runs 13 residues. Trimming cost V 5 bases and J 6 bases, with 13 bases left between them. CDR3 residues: CASSDSGRAEAFF. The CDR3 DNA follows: TGTGCCAGCAGCGACAGTGGTCGGGCTGAAGCTTTCTTT.

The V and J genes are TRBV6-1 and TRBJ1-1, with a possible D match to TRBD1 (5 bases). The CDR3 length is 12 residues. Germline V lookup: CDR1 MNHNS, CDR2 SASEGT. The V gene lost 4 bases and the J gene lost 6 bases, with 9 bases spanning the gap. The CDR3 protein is CASSVGDAEAFF. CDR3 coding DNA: TGTGCCAGCAGTGTCGGGGACGCTGAAGCTTTCTTT.

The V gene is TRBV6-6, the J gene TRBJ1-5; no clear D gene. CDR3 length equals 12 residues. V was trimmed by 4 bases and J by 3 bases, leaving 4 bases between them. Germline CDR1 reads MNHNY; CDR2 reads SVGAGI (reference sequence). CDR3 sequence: CASSSFNQPQHF. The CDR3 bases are TGTGCCAGCAGTTCCTTCAATCAGCCCCAGCATTTT.

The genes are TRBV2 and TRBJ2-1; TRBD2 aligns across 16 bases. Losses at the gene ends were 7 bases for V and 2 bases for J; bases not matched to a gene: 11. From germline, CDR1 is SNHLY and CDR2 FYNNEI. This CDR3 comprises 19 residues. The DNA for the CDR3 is TGTGCCAGCAACCTTGGGACTAGCGGGGGGGCGAAGACCTACAATGAGCAGTTCTTC. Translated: CASNLGTSGGAKTYNEQFF. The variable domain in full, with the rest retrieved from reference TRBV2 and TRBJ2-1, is EPEVTQTPSHQVTQMGQEVILRCVPISNHLYFYWYRQILGQKVEFLVSFYNNEISEKSEIFDDQFSVERPDGSNFTLKIRSTKLEDSAMYFCASNLGTSGGAKTYNEQFFGPGTRLTVL.

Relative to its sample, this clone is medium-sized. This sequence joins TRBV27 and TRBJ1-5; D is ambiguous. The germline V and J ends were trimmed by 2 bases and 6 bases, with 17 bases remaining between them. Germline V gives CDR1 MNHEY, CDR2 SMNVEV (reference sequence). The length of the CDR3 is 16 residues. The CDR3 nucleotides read TGTGCCAGCAGTTTAAGGCCCCCGGGTAAGATTCAGCCCCAGCATTTT. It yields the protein CASSLRPPGKIQPQHF.

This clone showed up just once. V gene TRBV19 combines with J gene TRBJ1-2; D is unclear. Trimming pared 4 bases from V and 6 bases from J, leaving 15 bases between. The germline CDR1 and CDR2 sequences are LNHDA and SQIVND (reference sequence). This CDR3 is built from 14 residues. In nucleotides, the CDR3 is TGTGCCAGTAGTAGAGCCACCGGGCCCAATGGCTACACCTTC. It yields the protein CASSRATGPNGYTF.

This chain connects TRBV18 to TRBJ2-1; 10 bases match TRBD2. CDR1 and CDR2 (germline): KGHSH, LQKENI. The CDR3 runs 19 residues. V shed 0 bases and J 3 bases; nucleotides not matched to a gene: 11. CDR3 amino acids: CASSPPFNSGGSNYNEQFF. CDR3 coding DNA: TGTGCCAGCTCACCACCGTTTAATAGCGGGGGGTCTAACTACAATGAGCAGTTCTTC. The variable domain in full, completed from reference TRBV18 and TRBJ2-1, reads NAGVMQNPRHLVRRRGQEARLRCSPMKGHSHVYWYRQLPEEGLKFMVYLQKENIIDESGMPKERFSAEFPKEGPSILRIQQVVRGDSAAYFCASSPPFNSGGSNYNEQFFGPGTRLTVL.

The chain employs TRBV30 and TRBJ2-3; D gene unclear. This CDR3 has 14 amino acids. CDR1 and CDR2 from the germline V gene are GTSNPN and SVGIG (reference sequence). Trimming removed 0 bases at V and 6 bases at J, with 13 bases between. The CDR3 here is CAWSVVPRLDTQYF. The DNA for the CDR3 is TGTGCCTGGAGTGTAGTCCCACGTCTGGATACGCAGTATTTT. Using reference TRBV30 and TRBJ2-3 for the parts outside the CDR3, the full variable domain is SQTIHQWPATLVQPVGSPLSLECTVEGTSNPNLYWYRQAAGRGLQLLFYSVGIGQISSEVPQNLSASRPQDRQFILSSKKLLLSDSGFYLCAWSVVPRLDTQYFGPGTRLTVL.

The CDR3 DNA sequence: TGCGCCAGCAGCCATTCCGGGGGATCGTCGGAAAAACTGTTTTTT. Translation: CASSHSGGSSEKLFF. The chain uses TRBV4-1 and TRBJ1-4; TRBD1 is a possible D gene (5 bases). Trimming took 3 bases from V and 8 from J, leaving 16 bases between them. Germline CDR1 MGHRA, CDR2 YSYEKL. The CDR3 loop spans 15 amino acids.

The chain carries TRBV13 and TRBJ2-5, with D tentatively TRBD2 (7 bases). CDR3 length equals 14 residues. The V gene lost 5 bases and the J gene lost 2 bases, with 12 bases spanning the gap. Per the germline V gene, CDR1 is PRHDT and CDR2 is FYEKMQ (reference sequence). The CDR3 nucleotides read TGTGCCAGCAGCGCCCGGGGGGCTCAAGAGACCCAGTACTTC. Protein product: CASSARGAQETQYF.

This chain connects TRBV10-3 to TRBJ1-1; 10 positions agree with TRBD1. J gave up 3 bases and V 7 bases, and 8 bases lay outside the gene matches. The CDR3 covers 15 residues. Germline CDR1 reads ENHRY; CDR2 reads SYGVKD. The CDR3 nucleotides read TGTGCCATCACCGAAAAGACAGGGGGCGACACTGAAGCTTTCTTT. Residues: CAITEKTGGDTEAFF.

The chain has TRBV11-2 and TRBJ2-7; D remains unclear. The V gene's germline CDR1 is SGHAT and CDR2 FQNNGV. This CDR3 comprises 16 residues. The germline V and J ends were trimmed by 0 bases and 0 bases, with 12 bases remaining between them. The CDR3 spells CASSLEVTPNSYEQYF. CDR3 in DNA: TGTGCCAGCAGCTTAGAGGTGACACCAAACTCCTACGAGCAGTACTTC.

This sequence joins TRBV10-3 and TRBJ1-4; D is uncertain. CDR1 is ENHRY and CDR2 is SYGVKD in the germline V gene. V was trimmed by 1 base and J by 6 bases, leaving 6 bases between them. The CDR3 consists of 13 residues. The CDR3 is CAISELQDEKLFF. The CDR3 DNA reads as TGTGCCATCAGTGAGTTGCAGGATGAAAAACTGTTTTTT.

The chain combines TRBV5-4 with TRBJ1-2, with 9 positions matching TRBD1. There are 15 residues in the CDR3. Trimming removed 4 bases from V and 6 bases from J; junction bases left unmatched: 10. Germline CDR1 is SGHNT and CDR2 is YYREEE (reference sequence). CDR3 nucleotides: TGTGCCAGCAGCGGACGGGACAGGGTGTTTGATGGCTACACCTTC. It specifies CASSGRDRVFDGYTF.

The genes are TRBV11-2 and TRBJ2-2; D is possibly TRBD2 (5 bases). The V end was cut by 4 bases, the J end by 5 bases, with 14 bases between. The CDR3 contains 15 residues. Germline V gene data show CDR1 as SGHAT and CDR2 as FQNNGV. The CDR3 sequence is CASSSVTSGTGELFF. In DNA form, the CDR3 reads TGTGCCAGCAGCTCTGTCACTAGTGGGACCGGGGAGCTGTTTTTT.

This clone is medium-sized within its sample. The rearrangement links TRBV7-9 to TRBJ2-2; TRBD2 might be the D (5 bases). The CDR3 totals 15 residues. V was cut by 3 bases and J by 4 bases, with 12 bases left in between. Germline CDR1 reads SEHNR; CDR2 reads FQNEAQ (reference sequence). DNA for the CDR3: TGTGCCAGCAGCTTGGCCGGGGTGGTCACCGGGGAGCTGTTTTTT. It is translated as CASSLAGVVTGELFF.

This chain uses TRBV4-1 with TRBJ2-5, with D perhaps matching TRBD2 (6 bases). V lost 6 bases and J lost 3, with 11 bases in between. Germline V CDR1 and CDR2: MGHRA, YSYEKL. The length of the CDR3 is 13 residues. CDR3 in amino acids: CASRGASEETQYF. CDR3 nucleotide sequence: TGCGCCAGCAGAGGGGCTAGCGAAGAGACCCAGTACTTC.

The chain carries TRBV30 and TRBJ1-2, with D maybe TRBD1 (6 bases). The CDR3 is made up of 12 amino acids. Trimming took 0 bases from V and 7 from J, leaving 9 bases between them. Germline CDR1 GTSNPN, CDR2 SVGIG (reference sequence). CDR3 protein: CAWSVTGSGYTF. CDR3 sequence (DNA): TGTGCCTGGAGTGTTACAGGGAGTGGCTACACCTTC.

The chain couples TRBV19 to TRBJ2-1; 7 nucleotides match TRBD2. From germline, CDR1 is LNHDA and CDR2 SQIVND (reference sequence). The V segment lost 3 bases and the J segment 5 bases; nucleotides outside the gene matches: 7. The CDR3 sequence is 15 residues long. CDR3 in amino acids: CASSMAAGEDNEQFF. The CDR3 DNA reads TGTGCCAGTAGTATGGCGGCGGGGGAGGACAATGAGCAGTTCTTC.

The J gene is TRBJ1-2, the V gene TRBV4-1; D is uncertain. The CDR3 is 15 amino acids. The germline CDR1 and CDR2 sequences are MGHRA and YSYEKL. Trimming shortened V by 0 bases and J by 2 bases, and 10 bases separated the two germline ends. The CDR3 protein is CASSQDPAANYGYTF. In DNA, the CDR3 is TGCGCCAGCAGCCAAGATCCGGCGGCCAACTATGGCTACACCTTC.

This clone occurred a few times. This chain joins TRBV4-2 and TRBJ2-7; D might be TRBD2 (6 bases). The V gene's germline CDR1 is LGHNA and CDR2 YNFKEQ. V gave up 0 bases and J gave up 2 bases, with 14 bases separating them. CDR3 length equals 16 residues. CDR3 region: CASSQDYPGVTYEQYF. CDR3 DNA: TGTGCCAGCAGCCAAGATTATCCGGGGGTCACCTACGAGCAGTACTTC.

The CDR3 protein is CASSPNSDATNEKLFF. The CDR3 nucleotides read TGTGCCAGCTCACCGAACTCGGACGCAACTAATGAAAAACTGTTTTTT. The gene calls are TRBV18 and TRBJ1-4; D is undetermined. V was clipped by 3 bases and J by 0 bases, with 11 bases between them. This CDR3 contains 16 residues. Germline loops: CDR1 KGHSH, CDR2 LQKENI.

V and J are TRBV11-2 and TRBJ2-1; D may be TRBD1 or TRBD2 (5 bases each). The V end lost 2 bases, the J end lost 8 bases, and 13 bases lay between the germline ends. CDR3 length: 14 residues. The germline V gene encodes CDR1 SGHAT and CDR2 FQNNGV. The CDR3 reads CASSLWGSGDEQFF. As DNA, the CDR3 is TGTGCCAGCAGCTTATGGGGGAGTGGGGATGAGCAGTTCTTC.

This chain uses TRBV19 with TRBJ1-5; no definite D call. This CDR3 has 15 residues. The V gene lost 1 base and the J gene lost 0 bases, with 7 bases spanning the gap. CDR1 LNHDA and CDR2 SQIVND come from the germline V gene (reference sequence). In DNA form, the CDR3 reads TGTGCCAGTAGTATAGTCGACATTAGCAATCAGCCCCAGCATTTT. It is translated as CASSIVDISNQPQHF.